The 21 T cell receptor beta chains below all came from one sample that was sequenced in a study of cytomegalovirus exposure and HLA in healthy donors. The PCR ran on 60 Vbeta and 13 Jbeta primers. Assay used: immunoSEQ multiplex PCR; TCRdb lists only in-frame clones, some missing. The sample has 130,000 or so clones, 65% to 75% seen once. The sample was PBMCs. These receptors came from a middle-aged man in good health and CMV-seropositive.

The chain recombines TRBV7-8 with TRBJ1-4; 8 positions agree with TRBD1. The germline gives CDR1 SGHVS, CDR2 FQNEAQ. The CDR3 totals 15 residues. V gave up 5 bases and J gave up 10 bases; unmatched junction bases: 12. CDR3 bases: TGTGCCAGCAGCGCCCGGACAGGGATTACCGGAAAACTGTTTTTT. This encodes CASSARTGITGKLFF.

This clone showed up just a few times. DNA for the CDR3: TGTGCCATCAGTGATGAAGTAGAGGACAATGAGCAGTTCTTC. It yields the protein CAISDEVEDNEQFF. This sequence joins TRBV10-3 and TRBJ2-1; D gene ambiguous. The CDR3 consists of 14 residues. Germline V gene sequence: CDR1 ENHRY, CDR2 SYGVKD. Trimming took 3 bases from V and 5 from J, leaving 11 bases between them.

This rearrangement joins TRBV19 to TRBJ2-7; TRBD2 might be the D (6 bases). The length of the CDR3 is 14 residues. Germline V gene sequence: CDR1 LNHDA, CDR2 SQIVND (reference sequence). The V gene lost 4 bases and the J gene lost 3 bases, with 13 bases spanning the gap. CDR3 sequence reads: CASSRPGSRYEQYF. The CDR3 coding sequence is TGTGCCAGTAGTAGACCCGGGAGCCGCTACGAGCAGTACTTC.

The sample holds a few counts of this clone. The rearrangement joins TRBV19 to TRBJ1-3; no firm D call. The CDR3 is 15 amino acids. V lost 4 bases and J 0 bases, leaving 10 bases between the germline ends. The germline gives CDR1 LNHDA, CDR2 SQIVND (reference sequence). The CDR3 region is CASSKQQISGNTIYF. The CDR3 region has the DNA TGTGCCAGTAGTAAACAGCAAATCTCTGGAAACACCATATATTTT.

The chain employs TRBV11-2 and TRBJ1-2, with a tentative D call TRBD1 (5 bases). The CDR3 sequence is 18 residues long. CDR1 and CDR2 from the germline V gene are SGHAT and FQNNGV. Trimming took off 1 base at V and 0 bases at J, with 18 bases between the two ends. This CDR3 is CASSLAFPGAAPNYGYTF. DNA of the CDR3: TGTGCCAGCAGCTTAGCTTTTCCTGGGGCGGCTCCTAACTATGGCTACACCTTC.

This chain uses TRBV6-6 with TRBJ2-5, with TRBD1 identical over 9 bases. The end of the DNA is better explained by TRBJ2-7, so the J call may be wrong. The CDR3 is 15 amino acids. Per germline, CDR1 MNHNY and CDR2 SVGAGI (reference sequence). DNA for the CDR3: TGTGCCAGCAGTCCCTCGACAGGGGGACTCAACGAGCAGTACTTC. Translation: CASSPSTGGLNEQYF.

The chain employs TRBV30 and TRBJ2-5; 8 nucleotides line up with TRBD1. This CDR3 has 13 amino acids. V lost 5 bases and J lost 2; bases outside the gene matches: 4. Germline-derived CDR1 and CDR2 are GTSNPN and SVGIG (reference sequence). CDR3 coding DNA: TGTGCCTGGGGGGACAGGTCTCAAGAGACCCAGTACTTC. It encodes CAWGDRSQETQYF. The full variable domain, with the rest looked up from reference TRBV30 and TRBJ2-5, is SQTIHQWPATLVQPVGSPLSLECTVEGTSNPNLYWYRQAAGRGLQLLFYSVGIGQISSEVPQNLSASRPQDRQFILSSKKLLLSDSGFYLCAWGDRSQETQYFGPGTRLLVL.

This clone showed up just a few times. This chain connects TRBV14 to TRBJ1-5; possible D gene TRBD1, 5 bases. The CDR3 contains 14 residues. V gave up 1 base and J gave up 6 bases, with 10 bases separating them. The germline V gene has CDR1 SGHDN and CDR2 FVKESK. This CDR3 reads CASSQAGFSQPQHF. The CDR3 DNA is TGTGCCAGCAGCCAAGCAGGGTTTAGTCAGCCCCAGCATTTT.

This clone has more than one count but fewer than ten. This sequence joins TRBV7-9 and TRBJ1-2, with 8 nucleotides matching TRBD1. This CDR3 has 13 amino acids. Losses at the gene ends were 3 bases for V and 8 bases for J; bases not matched to a gene: 5. CDR1 is SEHNR and CDR2 is FQNEAQ in the germline V gene (reference sequence). The CDR3 nucleotides are TGTGCCAGCAGCTTCCAGGGGGCGCGGGGCTACACCTTC. Protein product: CASSFQGARGYTF.

The CDR3 spells CASSLDGAPNQPQHF. The CDR3 nucleotides read TGTGCCAGCAGCTTAGATGGAGCGCCAAATCAGCCCCAGCATTTT. This chain joins TRBV11-2 and TRBJ1-5; D is unclear. The CDR3 contains 15 residues. Trimming removed 0 bases at V and 4 bases at J, with 10 bases between. CDR1 and CDR2 (germline): SGHAT, FQNNGV. Full variable domain (rest looked up from reference TRBV11-2 and TRBJ1-5): EAGVAQSPRYKIIEKRQSVAFWCNPISGHATLYWYQQILGQGPKLLIQFQNNGVVDDSQLPKDRFSAERLKGVDSTLKIQPAKLEDSAVYLCASSLDGAPNQPQHFGDGTRLSIL.

In this sample, this clone turned up a few times. One junction end disagrees with the germline gene, perhaps due to a read error. The chain couples TRBV7-7 to TRBJ2-3; 7 nucleotides match TRBD1. Germline assignment: CDR1 SSHAT and CDR2 FNYEAQ (reference sequence). The CDR3 consists of 13 residues. This CDR3 reads CASSLTGADTQYF. CDR3 nucleotides: TGTGCTAGCAGCTTAACAGGGGCAGATACGCAGTATTTT.

The chain recombines TRBV14 with TRBJ2-1; D is possibly TRBD2 (6 bases). The germline gives CDR1 SGHDN, CDR2 FVKESK. This CDR3 region has 18 residues. V lost 2 bases to trimming and J lost 4 bases, with 21 bases between them. CDR3 bases: TGTGCCAGCAGCCAATCCGCGGGGACGCCTCCTTCGTACAATGAGCAGTTCTTC. It encodes CASSQSAGTPPSYNEQFF.

This clone has a count of ten or more. The chain employs TRBV30 and TRBJ2-6, with D possibly matching TRBD2 (5 bases). The CDR3 length is 17 residues. Trimming pared 3 bases from V and 4 bases from J, leaving 19 bases between. Per the germline V gene, CDR1 is GTSNPN and CDR2 is SVGIG (reference sequence). The CDR3 DNA reads as TGTGCCTGGAGAGGGTATAGCGCTCCCGCCGGGGCCAACGTCCTGACTTTC. Residues: CAWRGYSAPAGANVLTF.

CDR3 coding DNA: TGTGCCAGCAGCAAAATTACAGGGGGAACTAATGAAAAACTGTTTTTT. Translating it yields CASSKITGGTNEKLFF. The J gene is TRBJ1-4, the V gene TRBV27, with TRBD1 identical over 8 bases. Germline V gene data show CDR1 as MNHEY and CDR2 as SMNVEV (reference sequence). With V trimmed by 6 bases and J by 1 base, 7 bases remained unmatched. The CDR3 has 16 amino acids. The full variable domain, with the rest looked up from reference TRBV27 and TRBJ1-4, is EAQVTQNPRYLITVTGKKLTVTCSQNMNHEYMSWYRQDPGLGLRQIYYSMNVEVTDKGDVPEGYKVSRKEKRNFPLILESPSPNQTSLYFCASSKITGGTNEKLFFGSGTQLSVL.

This sequence joins TRBV2 and TRBJ2-2, with D hard to call. The V and J ends lost 5 bases and 3 bases respectively, with 4 bases between them. This CDR3 has 12 residues. In germline, CDR1 is SNHLY, CDR2 FYNNEI. CDR3 sequence: CASSPYTGELFF. CDR3 bases: TGTGCCAGCAGTCCTTACACCGGGGAGCTGTTTTTT.

The chain carries TRBV27 and TRBJ2-2; 12 positions match TRBD2. Germline CDR1 reads MNHEY; CDR2 reads SMNVEV (reference sequence). The J segment lost 3 bases and the V segment lost 10 bases, leaving 3 bases of the junction unmatched. The CDR3 length is 14 residues. The CDR3 DNA follows: TGTGCCACACTAGCGGGGGGATACACCGGGGAGCTGTTTTTT. Translation: CATLAGGYTGELFF.

The V call is TRBV6-5, the J call TRBJ1-5; maybe TRBD1 (6 bases). Trimming removed 10 bases at V and 10 bases at J, with 14 bases between. This CDR3 has 11 residues. CDR1 and CDR2 (germline): MNHEY, SVGAGI. The CDR3 reads CATGQYDPQHF. The CDR3 bases are TGTGCCACAGGACAGTATGATCCCCAGCATTTT.

This chain links TRBV6-1 with TRBJ1-2, with D maybe TRBD1 (5 bases). The CDR3 contains 13 residues. Germline CDR1 is MNHNS and CDR2 is SASEGT. The V and J ends lost 0 bases and 8 bases respectively, with 10 bases between them. In DNA, the CDR3 is TGTGCCAGCAGTGAAGCGGGAGGGACCGGCTACACCTTC. Its protein is CASSEAGGTGYTF.

The chain combines TRBV6-1 with TRBJ1-1, with 9 nucleotides matching TRBD1. This CDR3 is 13 amino acids long. The germline CDR1 and CDR2 sequences are MNHNS and SASEGT. Trimming removed 4 bases from V and 4 bases from J; junction bases left unmatched: 1. CDR3 in amino acids: CASSAGQGTEAFF. In nucleotides, the CDR3 is TGTGCCAGCAGTGCGGGACAGGGCACTGAAGCTTTCTTT.

This chain uses TRBV28 with TRBJ1-5; unclear D gene. The germline V gene has CDR1 MDHEN and CDR2 SYDVKM. Trimming stripped 8 bases from V and 0 bases from J, with 11 bases between. This CDR3 spans 14 amino acids. The CDR3 protein is CASRVAASNQPQHF. The CDR3 nucleotides are TGTGCCAGCCGGGTGGCGGCTAGCAATCAGCCCCAGCATTTT.

The CDR3 bases are TGTGCCAGCAGCTTGGCCGCTGGAGAAATTAGCACAGATACGCAGTATTTT. Protein: CASSLAAGEISTDTQYF. J is TRBJ2-3 and V is TRBV5-6, with D unresolved. This CDR3 region has 17 residues. The V gene's germline CDR1 is SGHDT and CDR2 YYEEEE. Deletions cut 0 bases from V and 0 bases from J, with 14 bases between. The variable domain in full, completed from reference TRBV5-6 and TRBJ2-3, reads DAGVTQSPTHLIKTRGQQVTLRCSPKSGHDTVSWYQQALGQGPQFIFQYYEEEERQRGNFPDRFSGHQFPNYSSELNVNALLLGDSALYLCASSLAAGEISTDTQYFGPGTRLTVL.